What follows are 29 T cell receptor beta chains derived from one specimen sequenced in a study of blood T cells in healthy people across ages (dated by TCRdb to about 2015). The library was generated by 5' RACE. TCRdb lists the instrument as Illumina HiSeq 2500. A second PCR of 7 to 11 cycles was run with a J-beta primer mix and a sample-barcoded 5' primer. The public reads were reprocessed in TCRdb via fastp at Q25 and MiXCR, keeping in-frame beta chains. All rows with the same CDR3 protein become a single entry with the most common DNA and genes. The sample has 1.4 million to 1.5 million distinct CDR3 sequences on record, 42% of them singletons. The top ten clonotypes cover less than 8% of the sample. The sample consisted of blood. The receptors originated from a woman aged 18-30 years in good health.

J is TRBJ2-1 and V is TRBV21-1; TRBD2 is the table's D call, not checked against the DNA. TRBV21-1 is termed a pseudogene. The CDR3 runs to 14 residues. The CDR3 DNA follows: TGTGCCATCGGGACTAGCGGGAACTACAATGAGCAGTTCTTC. It codes for CAIGTSGNYNEQFF.

The gene calls are TRBV2 and TRBJ1-1; a weak D match, TRBD1 (6 bases). Germline CDR1 reads SNHLY; CDR2 reads FYNNEI. This CDR3 has 17 amino acids. V shed 6 bases and J shed 0 bases, with 20 bases lying between them. The DNA for the CDR3 is TGTGCCAGCAGCCCCCTCGTCGGCCAGGGGATGAACACTGAAGCTTTCTTT. This encodes CASSPLVGQGMNTEAFF.

The rearrangement uses TRBV3-1 and TRBJ1-2, with unresolved D. Germline loops: CDR1 LGHDT, CDR2 YNNKEL (reference sequence). Deletions cut 3 bases from V and 0 bases from J, with 8 bases between. The CDR3 totals 14 residues. CDR3 coding DNA: TGTGCCAGCAGCCATAGAGTAGCTAACTATGGCTACACCTTC. Translated, it gives CASSHRVANYGYTF.

The chain couples TRBV28 to TRBJ2-7; 11 bases are a match to TRBD2. The CDR3 covers 15 residues. Germline lookup yields CDR1 MDHEN and CDR2 SYDVKM. V gave up 6 bases and J gave up 0 bases; unmatched junction bases: 4. For the CDR3, the DNA is TGTGCCAGCAGGACTAGCGGGGACAGCTCCTACGAGCAGTACTTC. Amino acid sequence: CASRTSGDSSYEQYF.

In this sample, this clonotype turned up a few times. The V and J genes are TRBV27 and TRBJ1-6, with TRBD1 identical over 9 bases. Germline V lookup: CDR1 MNHEY, CDR2 SMNVEV (reference sequence). The CDR3 runs 19 residues. The V segment lost 2 bases and the J segment 0 bases; nucleotides outside the gene matches: 8. The CDR3 DNA is TGTGCCAGCAGTTTAGGAGGGACAGGGACCTACTCCTATAATTCACCCCTCCACTTT. Amino acids: CASSLGGTGTYSYNSPLHF.

Only a few counts were recorded for this clonotype. V gene TRBV5-6 combines with J gene TRBJ2-3; 9 bases map to TRBD1. The CDR3 extends over 14 amino acids. Germline assignment: CDR1 SGHDT and CDR2 YYEEEE. V lost 4 bases, J lost 5 bases, and 5 bases stayed unmatched. The CDR3 loop is CASSLGTGIDTQYF. The CDR3 bases are TGTGCCAGCAGCCTCGGGACAGGGATAGATACGCAGTATTTT. Supplemented by reference TRBV5-6 and TRBJ2-3, the full variable domain reads DAGVTQSPTHLIKTRGQQVTLRCSPKSGHDTVSWYQQALGQGPQFIFQYYEEEERQRGNFPDRFSGHQFPNYSSELNVNALLLGDSALYLCASSLGTGIDTQYFGPGTRLTVL.

This clonotype has just a few counts. This rearrangement joins TRBV20-1 to TRBJ1-4; a possible D gene is TRBD1 (6 bases). Trimming stripped 5 bases from V and 2 bases from J, with 12 bases between. This CDR3 has 14 residues. Germline CDR1 is DFQATT and CDR2 is SNEGSKA (reference sequence). The CDR3 nucleotides are TGCAGTGCTGTGGGACAACTGACTAATGAAAAACTGTTTTTT. It encodes CSAVGQLTNEKLFF.

The chain is built from TRBV4-1 and TRBJ2-3; 7 nucleotides align to TRBD2. The V gene's germline CDR1 is MGHRA and CDR2 YSYEKL. CDR3 length equals 12 residues. V was pared by 8 bases and J by 2 bases, with 1 base of the junction left unmatched. CDR3 in DNA: TGCGCCAGCGCGGGGGTCACAGATACGCAGTATTTT. Translation gives CASAGVTDTQYF.

Details on this clonotype: Possible read error: a much larger clone is one base away. The chain is built from TRBV10-3 and TRBJ2-3; 9 positions match TRBD1. From germline, CDR1 is ENHRY and CDR2 SYGVKD. J gave up 2 bases and V 6 bases, and 3 bases lay outside the gene matches. The CDR3 spans 14 residues. The CDR3: CAISGQGTTDTQYF. DNA of the CDR3: TGTGCCATCAGCGGACAGGGGACCACAGATACGCAGTATTTT.

V is TRBV14 and J is TRBJ2-2, with D unclear. The V and J ends lost 5 bases and 7 bases respectively, with 14 bases between them. The CDR3 consists of 14 residues. The germline gives CDR1 SGHDN, CDR2 FVKESK. CDR3 sequence reads: CASSERAADGELFF. The CDR3 DNA is TGTGCCAGCAGCGAACGGGCTGCGGACGGGGAGCTGTTTTTT.

There are a few counts of this clonotype. The CDR3 bases are TGTGCCAGCAGCCCCTTTCACCAGGCTAGCGGGAAGAACGAGCAGTACTTC. This translates into CASSPFHQASGKNEQYF. V usage is TRBV3-1 and J usage is TRBJ2-7, with 9 nucleotides matching TRBD2. CDR1 and CDR2 (germline): LGHDT, YNNKEL (reference sequence). The V and J ends lost 4 bases and 5 bases, in that order; junction bases with no gene match: 15. The CDR3 is 17 residues long.

The chain recombines TRBV6-6 with TRBJ2-7; D unresolved. Trimming stripped 8 bases from V and 2 bases from J, with 13 bases between. CDR3 size: 13 residues. In germline, CDR1 is MNHNY, CDR2 SVGAGI (reference sequence). The CDR3 sequence: CASGQTPAYEQYF. The CDR3, as DNA: TGTGCCAGCGGTCAGACACCTGCCTACGAGCAGTACTTC.

This clonotype was found a few times. This chain uses TRBV6-1 with TRBJ2-7; 7 bases fit TRBD1. The V and J ends lost 3 bases and 0 bases, in that order; junction bases with no gene match: 5. The CDR3 covers 15 residues. Germline lookup yields CDR1 MNHNS and CDR2 SASEGT. CDR3 amino acids: CASSDRRDSSYEQYF. CDR3 coding DNA: TGTGCCAGCAGTGACAGAAGGGACAGCTCCTACGAGCAGTACTTC.

In its sample, this clonotype was seen a few times. The rearrangement uses TRBV9 and TRBJ1-2; tentative D call: TRBD1 (5 bases). V was trimmed by 2 bases and J by 0 bases, leaving 20 bases between them. The CDR3 covers 18 residues. The germline V gene encodes CDR1 SGDLS and CDR2 YYNGEE. The CDR3 here is CASSVEERSGPANYGYTF. In DNA form, the CDR3 reads TGTGCCAGCAGCGTGGAGGAGAGGTCGGGACCTGCTAACTATGGCTACACCTTC.

The table lists this clonotype with a few counts. The chain is built from TRBV4-1 and TRBJ1-1; possible D gene TRBD1, 5 bases. CDR3 length equals 15 residues. Germline CDR1 is MGHRA and CDR2 is YSYEKL. V was cut by 1 base and J by 0 bases, with 9 bases left in between. CDR3 sequence: CASSQGQGLNTEAFF. The DNA of the CDR3 is TGCGCCAGCAGCCAAGGGCAGGGATTGAACACTGAAGCTTTCTTT.

There are a few counts of this clonotype. The chain carries TRBV4-1 and TRBJ1-6; D is unresolved. Germline-derived CDR1 and CDR2 are MGHRA and YSYEKL. V shed 1 base and J shed 7 bases, with 11 bases lying between them. The CDR3 runs to 15 residues. This CDR3 reads CASSQAAAGNSPLHF. The CDR3 bases are TGCGCCAGCAGCCAAGCGGCGGCTGGCAATTCACCCCTCCACTTT.

V is TRBV7-6 and J is TRBJ2-7; TRBD2 matches 11 bases. The junction had 14 bases not matched to a gene; V was cut back by 4 bases and J by 6 bases. The CDR3 extends over 17 amino acids. The germline CDR1 and CDR2 sequences are SGHVS and FNYEAQ. CDR3 nucleotide sequence: TGTGCCAGCAGCTCCCAAGCCACTAGCGGGGGATCTGCCGAGCAGTACTTC. Translating it yields CASSSQATSGGSAEQYF.

This clonotype turned up a few times. The DNA of the CDR3 is TGCGCCAGCAGCCCAGACAGCGCCCCTCTCTACGAGCAGTACTTC. This gives the protein CASSPDSAPLYEQYF. The V call is TRBV5-1, the J call TRBJ2-4, with a weak D call TRBD1 (5 bases). The J call is in doubt because the DNA end fits TRBJ2-7 better. The CDR3 is 15 amino acids. The germline CDR1 and CDR2 sequences are SGHRS and YFSETQ.

The CDR3 DNA follows: TGTGCCAGCAGCTTCACTAGCAGGGGCCACAATGAGCAGTTCTTC. As protein: CASSFTSRGHNEQFF. The chain joins TRBV7-3 to TRBJ2-1; perhaps D is TRBD1 or TRBD2 (6 bases each). Trimming pared 3 bases from V and 5 bases from J, leaving 14 bases between. Per germline, CDR1 SGHTA and CDR2 FQGTGA. The CDR3 contains 15 residues.

This clonotype showed up just a few times. The chain combines TRBV5-5 with TRBJ2-1, with TRBD1 as a possible D gene (6 bases). Between the trimmed V and J ends, which lost 1 base and 2 bases, there was a span of 10 bases. The CDR3 contains 15 residues. Per germline, CDR1 SGHKS and CDR2 YYEKEE (reference sequence). The CDR3: CASSLPGATYNEQFF. For the CDR3, the DNA is TGTGCCAGCAGCTTGCCAGGGGCAACCTACAATGAGCAGTTCTTC.

This clonotype has just one count. DNA of the CDR3: TGCAGTGCTAGAGATCACGGGGGCAGCTACGAGCAGTACTTC. Translation gives CSARDHGGSYEQYF. V and J are TRBV20-1 and TRBJ2-7; D possibly matches TRBD1 or TRBD2 (6 bases each). Germline CDR1 DFQATT, CDR2 SNEGSKA (reference sequence). The CDR3 is 14 amino acids. The V and J ends lost 0 bases and 3 bases respectively, with 12 bases between them.

This clonotype has a single count. The chain recombines TRBV5-8 with TRBJ2-5; the D is unclear. The length of the CDR3 is 14 residues. Trimming shortened V by 1 base and J by 4 bases, and 11 bases separated the two germline ends. Germline CDR1 reads SGHTS; CDR2 reads YDEGEE. The CDR3 loop is CASSLMAGRETQYF. The CDR3 nucleotides read TGTGCCAGCAGCTTGATGGCAGGCCGAGAGACCCAGTACTTC.

This clonotype showed up many times. CDR3 sequence reads: CSARRWDLLTDTQYF. The CDR3 coding sequence is TGCAGTGCTCGCCGGTGGGACTTGTTGACAGATACGCAGTATTTT. V usage is TRBV20-1 and J usage is TRBJ2-3, with D perhaps TRBD2 (6 bases). The ends were cut back, 5 bases at V and 3 bases at J, with 18 bases in the middle. The CDR3 is 15 residues long. CDR1 and CDR2 from the germline V gene are DFQATT and SNEGSKA (reference sequence).

This clonotype has more than one count but fewer than ten. V gene TRBV20-1 combines with J gene TRBJ2-1; TRBD2 matches 11 bases. V shed 0 bases and J 8 bases; nucleotides not matched to a gene: 12. Germline CDR1 and CDR2: DFQATT and SNEGSKA (reference sequence). The CDR3 has 17 residues. The DNA of the CDR3 is TGCAGTGCTAGAGATTTAAAAAGGGTAGCGGGAGGGGATGAGCAGTTCTTC. Translating gives CSARDLKRVAGGDEQFF.

This clonotype was recorded a few times. V is TRBV12-3 or TRBV12-4 and J is TRBJ2-5, with D possibly TRBD2 on 5 matching bases. Judging by the DNA end, TRBJ2-7 fits better; the J call may be wrong. The CDR3 runs 15 residues. The CDR3 sequence is CASGRIRSGAYEQYF. CDR3 bases: TGTGCCAGCGGCCGGATACGAAGCGGAGCCTACGAGCAGTACTTC.

The J gene is TRBJ2-1, the V gene TRBV20-1; D is unclear. The V end lost 6 bases, the J end lost 7 bases, and 13 bases lay between the germline ends. Germline V gives CDR1 DFQATT, CDR2 SNEGSKA (reference sequence). The CDR3 loop spans 12 amino acids. CDR3 coding DNA: TGCAGTGCCTTTGTATTGGGGAATGAGCAGTTCTTC. Translating gives CSAFVLGNEQFF.

The rearrangement joins TRBV29-1 to TRBJ1-1, with D perhaps TRBD1 (6 bases). Germline loops: CDR1 SQVTM, CDR2 ANQGSEA. V was shortened by 3 bases and J by 1 base, with 18 bases between the two germline ends. The CDR3 covers 16 residues. CDR3 loop: CSVEQPGHTGNTEAFF. CDR3 DNA: TGCAGCGTTGAGCAACCGGGACATACTGGGAACACTGAAGCTTTCTTT.

The V and J genes are TRBV4-1 and TRBJ2-2; D might be TRBD2 (5 bases). Germline V gene lookup returns CDR1 MGHRA and CDR2 YSYEKL. The CDR3 totals 16 residues. With 4 bases removed from V and 6 bases from J, the gap between germline ends came to 18 bases. The CDR3 region has the DNA TGCGCCAGCAGCCCCCTGGGGAGAGGATTGGCCGGGGAGCTGTTTTTT. Translation: CASSPLGRGLAGELFF.

The V and J genes are TRBV20-1 and TRBJ2-3; TRBD2 matches at 9 bases. J gave up 5 bases and V 1 base, and 7 bases lay outside the gene matches. The CDR3 length is 15 residues. The germline gives CDR1 DFQATT, CDR2 SNEGSKA (reference sequence). CDR3: CSARGPPAGGDTQYF. In DNA form, the CDR3 reads TGCAGTGCTAGAGGCCCCCCAGCGGGGGGAGATACGCAGTATTTT.